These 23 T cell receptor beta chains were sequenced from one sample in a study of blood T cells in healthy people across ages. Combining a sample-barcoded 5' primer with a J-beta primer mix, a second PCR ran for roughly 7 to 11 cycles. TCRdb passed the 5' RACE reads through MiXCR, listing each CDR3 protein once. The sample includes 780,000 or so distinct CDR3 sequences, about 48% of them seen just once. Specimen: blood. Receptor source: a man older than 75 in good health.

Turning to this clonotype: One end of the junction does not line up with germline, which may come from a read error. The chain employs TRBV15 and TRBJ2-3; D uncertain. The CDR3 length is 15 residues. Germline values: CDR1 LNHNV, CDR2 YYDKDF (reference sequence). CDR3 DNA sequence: TGTGCTACCAGCAGATCGACTCAGGGCACAGATACGCAGTATTTT. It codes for CATSRSTQGTDTQYF.

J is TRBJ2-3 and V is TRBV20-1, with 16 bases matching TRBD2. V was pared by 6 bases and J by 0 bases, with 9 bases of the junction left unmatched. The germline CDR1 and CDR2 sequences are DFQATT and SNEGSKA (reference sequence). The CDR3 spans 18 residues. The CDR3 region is CSAAGLAGGASSTDTQYF. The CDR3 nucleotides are TGCAGTGCCGCGGGACTAGCGGGAGGGGCATCTAGCACAGATACGCAGTATTTT.

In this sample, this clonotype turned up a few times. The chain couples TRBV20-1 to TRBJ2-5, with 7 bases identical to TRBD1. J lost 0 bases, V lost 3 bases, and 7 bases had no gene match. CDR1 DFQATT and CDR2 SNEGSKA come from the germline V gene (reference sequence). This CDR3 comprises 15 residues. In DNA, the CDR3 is TGCAGTGCTAGGCCGGGACAGCCGTACCAAGAGACCCAGTACTTC. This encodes CSARPGQPYQETQYF.

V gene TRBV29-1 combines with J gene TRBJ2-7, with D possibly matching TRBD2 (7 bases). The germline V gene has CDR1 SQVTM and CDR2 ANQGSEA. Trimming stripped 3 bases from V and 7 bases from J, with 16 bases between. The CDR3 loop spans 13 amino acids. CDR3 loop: CSVEGGQRPEQYF. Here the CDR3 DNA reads TGCAGCGTTGAGGGGGGGCAGCGGCCTGAGCAGTACTTC.

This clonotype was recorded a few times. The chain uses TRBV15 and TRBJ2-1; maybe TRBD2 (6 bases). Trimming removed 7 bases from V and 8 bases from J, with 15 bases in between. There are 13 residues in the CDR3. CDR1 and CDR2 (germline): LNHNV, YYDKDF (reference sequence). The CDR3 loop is CATNYGGLDEQFF. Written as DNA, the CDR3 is TGTGCCACCAACTACGGAGGGCTGGATGAGCAGTTCTTC.

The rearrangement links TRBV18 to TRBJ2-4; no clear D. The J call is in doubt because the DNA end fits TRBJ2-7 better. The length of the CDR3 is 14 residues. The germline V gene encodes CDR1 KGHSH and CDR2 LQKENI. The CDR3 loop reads CASSPVWAAYEQYF. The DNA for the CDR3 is TGTGCCAGCTCACCAGTCTGGGCGGCGTACGAGCAGTACTTC.

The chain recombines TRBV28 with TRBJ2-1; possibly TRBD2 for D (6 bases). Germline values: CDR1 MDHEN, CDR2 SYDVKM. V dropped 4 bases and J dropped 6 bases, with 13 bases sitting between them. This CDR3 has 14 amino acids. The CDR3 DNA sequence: TGTGCCAGCAGTTCCGGAGGGACGTTCAATGAGCAGTTCTTC. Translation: CASSSGGTFNEQFF.

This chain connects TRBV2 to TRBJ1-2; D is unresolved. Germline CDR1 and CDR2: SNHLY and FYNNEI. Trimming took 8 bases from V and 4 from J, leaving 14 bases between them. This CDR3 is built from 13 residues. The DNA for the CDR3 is TGTGCCAGCGGTCGTGGGGTCGCCTATGGCTACACCTTC. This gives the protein CASGRGVAYGYTF.

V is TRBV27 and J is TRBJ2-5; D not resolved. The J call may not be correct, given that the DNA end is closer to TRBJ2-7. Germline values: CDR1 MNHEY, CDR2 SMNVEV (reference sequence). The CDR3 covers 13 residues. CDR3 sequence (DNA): TGTGCCAGCAGTTTACAACAGACCTACGAGCAGTACTTC. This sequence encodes CASSLQQTYEQYF.

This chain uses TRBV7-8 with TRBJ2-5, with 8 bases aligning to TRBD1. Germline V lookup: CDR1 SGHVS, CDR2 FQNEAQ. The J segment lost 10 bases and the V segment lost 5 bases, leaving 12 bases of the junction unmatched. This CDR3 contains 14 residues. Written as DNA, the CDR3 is TGTGCCAGCAGCCCAACGGACAGGGTAGTAGGCCAGTACTTC. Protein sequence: CASSPTDRVVGQYF.

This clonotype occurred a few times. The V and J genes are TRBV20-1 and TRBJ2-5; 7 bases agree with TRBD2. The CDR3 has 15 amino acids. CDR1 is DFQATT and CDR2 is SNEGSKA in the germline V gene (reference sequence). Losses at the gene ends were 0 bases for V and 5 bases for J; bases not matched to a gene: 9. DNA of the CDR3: TGCAGTGCTAGAGATTCGGGGGAGGGGCGGGAGACCCAGTACTTC. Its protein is CSARDSGEGRETQYF.

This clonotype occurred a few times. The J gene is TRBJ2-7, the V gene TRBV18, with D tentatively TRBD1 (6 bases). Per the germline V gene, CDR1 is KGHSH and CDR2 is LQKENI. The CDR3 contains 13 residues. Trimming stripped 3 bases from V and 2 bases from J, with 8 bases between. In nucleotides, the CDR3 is TGTGCCAGCTCACCGGGACACACCTACGAGCAGTACTTC. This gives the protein CASSPGHTYEQYF.

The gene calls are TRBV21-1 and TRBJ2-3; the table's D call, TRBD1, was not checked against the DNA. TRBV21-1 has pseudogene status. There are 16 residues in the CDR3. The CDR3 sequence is CASSNPPGRETGTQYF. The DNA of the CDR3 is TGTGCCAGCAGCAACCCTCCGGGACGGGAGACGGGTACGCAGTATTTT.

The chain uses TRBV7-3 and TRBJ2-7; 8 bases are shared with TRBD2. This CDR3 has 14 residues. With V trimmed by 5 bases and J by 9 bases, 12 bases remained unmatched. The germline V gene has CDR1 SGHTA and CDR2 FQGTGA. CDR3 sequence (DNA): TGTGCCAGCAGCCCCGGAGCGGGGGCCAACGGGCAGTACTTC. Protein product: CASSPGAGANGQYF.

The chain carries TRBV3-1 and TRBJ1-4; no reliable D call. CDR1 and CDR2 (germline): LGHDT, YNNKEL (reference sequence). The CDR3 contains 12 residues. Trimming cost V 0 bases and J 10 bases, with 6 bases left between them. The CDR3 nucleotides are TGTGCCAGCAGCCAAGATCCCCTAAAACTGTTTTTT. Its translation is CASSQDPLKLFF. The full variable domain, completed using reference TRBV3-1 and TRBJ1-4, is DTAVSQTPKYLVTQMGNDKSIKCEQNLGHDTMYWYKQDSKKFLKIMFSYNNKELIINETVPNRFSPKSPDKAHLNLHINSLELGDSAVYFCASSQDPLKLFFGSGTQLSVL.

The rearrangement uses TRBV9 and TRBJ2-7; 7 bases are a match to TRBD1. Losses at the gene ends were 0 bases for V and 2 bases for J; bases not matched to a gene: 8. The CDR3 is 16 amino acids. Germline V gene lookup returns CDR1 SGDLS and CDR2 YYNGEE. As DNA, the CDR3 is TGTGCCAGCAGCGTAGGAGACAGGGTTCGGGCCTACGAGCAGTACTTC. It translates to CASSVGDRVRAYEQYF.

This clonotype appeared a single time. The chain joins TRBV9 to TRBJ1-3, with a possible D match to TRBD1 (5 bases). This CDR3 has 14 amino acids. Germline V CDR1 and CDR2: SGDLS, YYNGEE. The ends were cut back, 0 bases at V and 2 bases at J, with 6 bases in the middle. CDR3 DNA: TGTGCCAGCAGCGTAGCAGGGACTGGAAACACCATATATTTT. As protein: CASSVAGTGNTIYF. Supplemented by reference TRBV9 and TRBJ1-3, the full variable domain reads DSGVTQTPKHLITATGQRVTLRCSPRSGDLSVYWYQQSLDQGLQFLIQYYNGEERAKGNILERFSAQQFPDLHSELNLSSLELGDSALYFCASSVAGTGNTIYFGEGSWLTVV.

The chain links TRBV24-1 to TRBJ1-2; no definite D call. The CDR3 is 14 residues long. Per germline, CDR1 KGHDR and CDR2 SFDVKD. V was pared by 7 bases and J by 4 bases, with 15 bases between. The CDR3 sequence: CATRGGSYAYGYTF. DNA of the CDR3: TGTGCCACCAGAGGAGGGTCGTATGCCTATGGCTACACCTTC.

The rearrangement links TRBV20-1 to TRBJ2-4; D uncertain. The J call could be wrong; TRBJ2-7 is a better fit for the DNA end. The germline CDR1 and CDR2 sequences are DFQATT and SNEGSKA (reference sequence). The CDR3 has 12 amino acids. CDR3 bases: TGCAGTGCTAGAGTGATGAACTACGAGCAGTACTTC. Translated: CSARVMNYEQYF.

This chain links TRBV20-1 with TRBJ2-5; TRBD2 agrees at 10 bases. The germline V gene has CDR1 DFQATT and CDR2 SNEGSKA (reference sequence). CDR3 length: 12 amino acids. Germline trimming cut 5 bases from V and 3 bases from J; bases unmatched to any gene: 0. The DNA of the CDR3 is TGCAGTGCTGGACTAGCGGAAGAGACCCAGTACTTC. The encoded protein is CSAGLAEETQYF.

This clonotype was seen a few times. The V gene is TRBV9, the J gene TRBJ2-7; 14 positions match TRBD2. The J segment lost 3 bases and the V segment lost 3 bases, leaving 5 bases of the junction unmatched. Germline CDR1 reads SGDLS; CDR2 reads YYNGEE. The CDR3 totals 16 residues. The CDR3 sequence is CASSAGGLAGVYEQYF. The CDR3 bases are TGTGCCAGCAGCGCGGGGGGACTAGCGGGAGTCTACGAGCAGTACTTC. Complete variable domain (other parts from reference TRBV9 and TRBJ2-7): DSGVTQTPKHLITATGQRVTLRCSPRSGDLSVYWYQQSLDQGLQFLIQYYNGEERAKGNILERFSAQQFPDLHSELNLSSLELGDSALYFCASSAGGLAGVYEQYFGPGTRLTVT.

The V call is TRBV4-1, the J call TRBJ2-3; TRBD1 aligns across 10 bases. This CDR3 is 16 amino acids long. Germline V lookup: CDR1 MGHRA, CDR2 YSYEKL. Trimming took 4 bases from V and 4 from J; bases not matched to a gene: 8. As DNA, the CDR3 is TGCGCCAGCAGCCTCCGGGACAGGGGAAATGCAGATACGCAGTATTTT. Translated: CASSLRDRGNADTQYF.

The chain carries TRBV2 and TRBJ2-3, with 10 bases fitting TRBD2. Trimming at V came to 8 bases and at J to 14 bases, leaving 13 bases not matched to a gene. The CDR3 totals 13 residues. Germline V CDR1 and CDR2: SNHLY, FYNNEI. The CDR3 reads CASRLAGARYAYF. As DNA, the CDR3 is TGTGCCAGCCGTCTAGCGGGAGCCAGATACGCGTATTTT.